This T cell receptor beta chain is from a study of OX40 agonist ivuxolimab in advanced cancers. Study-wide background: Roughly two fifths of patients had received prior checkpoint inhibitor therapy.

About this clone itself: What it recognizes is unknown.

Study-wide findings and caveats: At 0.1 to 3.0 mg/kg, CD4+ and CD8+ blood T cells expanded clonally by week 6.

The CDR3 is made up of 14 amino acids. The data were produced by immunoSEQ multiplex PCR, yet TCRdb's version contains in-frame clones alone and is incomplete. This sample has about 58,000 clones, with less than 90% found just once. This sequence originates from an adult with an advanced solid tumor such as melanoma, head and neck, liver or kidney cancer. The chain links TRBV12-2 to TRBJ1-2. TRBV12-2 counts as a pseudogene. Sequenced here: CD4+ or CD8+ T cells sorted from blood, sampled in a trial of the OX40 agonist ivuxolimab. CDR3 region: CASAGHQGNYGHTF. CDR3 DNA: TGTGCAAGTGCGGGACACCAGGGAAACTATGGCCACACCTTC.